These 28 T cell receptor beta chains came from one sample sequenced in a study of blood T cells in healthy people across ages (dated by TCRdb to 2015 to 2017). The library was prepared using 5' RACE. This sample was sequenced with an Illumina HiSeq 2500. A second about 7 to 11 cycle PCR used a sample-barcoded 5' primer and a J-beta primer mix. TCRdb cleaned the public reads at Q25 with fastp, built clones with MiXCR and kept in-frame beta chains. Merged by CDR3 protein, the rows form single entries marked with the most common genes and DNA. The sample table shows approximately 670,000 distinct CDR3 sequences, and roughly two fifths are seen once. 25% to 35% of the sample comes from the top ten. The sample comprised blood. These receptors were collected from a man older than 75 in good health.

A few counts support this clonotype. This chain joins TRBV5-1 and TRBJ2-5, with D possibly matching TRBD2 (5 bases). Trimming removed 0 bases from V and 11 bases from J, with 14 bases in between. This CDR3 spans 13 amino acids. Germline loops: CDR1 SGHRS, CDR2 YFSETQ. CDR3 DNA sequence: TGCGCCAGCAGCTTGGACATGCTCGGGGAGCAGTACTTC. Protein product: CASSLDMLGEQYF.

This clonotype has more than one count but fewer than ten. The chain carries TRBV11-2 and TRBJ2-2; D is uncertain. V lost 5 bases, J lost 6 bases, and 10 bases lay in between. Per germline, CDR1 SGHAT and CDR2 FQNNGV. This CDR3 has 13 residues. CDR3 sequence (DNA): TGTGCCAGCAGCGCAGTCCCCTCCGGGGAGCTGTTTTTT. It specifies CASSAVPSGELFF.

The chain uses TRBV29-1 and TRBJ1-3; 8 bases match TRBD1. Trimming removed 7 bases from V and 4 bases from J; junction bases left unmatched: 6. This CDR3 is 13 amino acids long. CDR1 is SQVTM, CDR2 ANQGSEA, per germline. In DNA, the CDR3 is TGCAGCGACCCCAGGGGGCACGGAAACACCATATATTTT. Translation gives CSDPRGHGNTIYF.

The chain uses TRBV20-1 and TRBJ2-7; 7 bases match TRBD1. CDR1 and CDR2 from the germline V gene are DFQATT and SNEGSKA (reference sequence). J gave up 5 bases and V 2 bases, and 9 bases lay outside the gene matches. The CDR3 contains 14 residues. CDR3 region: CSARLEGQSHEQYF. Here the CDR3 DNA reads TGCAGTGCTAGACTCGAGGGACAGTCCCACGAGCAGTACTTC.

This clonotype was counted many times. The chain is built from TRBV29-1 and TRBJ2-7; unclear D gene. The V and J ends lost 3 bases and 5 bases respectively, with 8 bases between them. Germline CDR1 reads SQVTM; CDR2 reads ANQGSEA. The CDR3 length is 11 residues. The CDR3 DNA is TGCAGCGTTGATGCCGGAAACGAGCAGTACTTC. It specifies CSVDAGNEQYF.

The rearrangement joins TRBV5-1 to TRBJ1-6; maybe TRBD1 (5 bases). The ends were cut back, 3 bases at V and 10 bases at J, with 17 bases in the middle. The CDR3 totals 15 residues. Germline V lookup: CDR1 SGHRS, CDR2 YFSETQ. The DNA for the CDR3 is TGCGCCAGCAGCTGGCACGGGGGGGAAGAGTCACCCCTCCACTTT. Translating gives CASSWHGGEESPLHF.

The chain links TRBV6-2 or TRBV6-3 to TRBJ2-5; 7 nucleotides agree with TRBD1. Germline trimming cut 8 bases from V and 11 bases from J; bases unmatched to any gene: 20. The CDR3 is 15 amino acids. Germline CDR1 and CDR2: MNHEY and SVGEGT. This CDR3 is CASRVEGGSYNEQYF. CDR3 sequence (DNA): TGTGCCAGCCGAGTCGAAGGGGGCTCCTACAATGAGCAGTACTTC.

The chain uses TRBV7-2 and TRBJ2-3, with D possibly TRBD1 on 5 matching bases. Per the germline V gene, CDR1 is SGHTA and CDR2 is FQGNSA. The CDR3 extends over 15 amino acids. The V gene lost 0 bases and the J gene lost 1 base, with 8 bases spanning the gap. The CDR3 nucleotides read TGTGCCAGCAGCTTAGCGGGGCACGGCACAGATACGCAGTATTTT. Translating it yields CASSLAGHGTDTQYF.

The CDR3 nucleotides read TGTGCCAGCAGCCAAGGGCCCGCGGCTAGCGGGAGCCCCTACGAGCAGTACTTC. It is translated as CASSQGPAASGSPYEQYF. The chain links TRBV4-2 to TRBJ2-7; 10 bases line up with TRBD2. There are 18 residues in the CDR3. Germline lookup yields CDR1 LGHNA and CDR2 YNFKEQ. V lost 1 base to trimming and J lost 2 bases; unmatched junction nucleotides: 11.

The rearrangement links TRBV5-4 to TRBJ2-1; 9 bases are shared with TRBD2. The CDR3 runs to 15 residues. V gave up 0 bases and J gave up 9 bases; unmatched junction bases: 7. CDR1 is SGHNT and CDR2 is YYREEE in the germline V gene (reference sequence). The CDR3 loop is CASSLAAGGPGEQFF. For the CDR3, the DNA is TGTGCCAGCAGCTTGGCGGCGGGGGGGCCTGGTGAGCAGTTCTTC.

Note on this clonotype: Its ends do not fully match the called genes, so a read error is possible. The V call is TRBV13, the J call TRBJ1-5, with D possibly TRBD1 on 5 matching bases. The CDR3 has 14 residues. Germline assignment: CDR1 PRHDT and CDR2 FYEKMQ (reference sequence). As DNA, the CDR3 is TGTGCCAGCAGCGTAGGCGGGGGTGAACAGCCCCAGCATTTT. It codes for CASSVGGGEQPQHF.

The CDR3 coding sequence is TGCGGCGCGGGACGCCGCTTGAGGGTAGCTAACTATGGCTACACCTTC. Its translation is CGAGRRLRVANYGYTF. The chain has TRBV20-1 and TRBJ1-2; D possibly corresponds to TRBD1 (5 bases). The length of the CDR3 is 16 residues. Germline lookup yields CDR1 DFQATT and CDR2 SNEGSKA (reference sequence).

This chain connects TRBV28 to TRBJ2-1; 9 positions agree with TRBD2. The CDR3 is 15 residues long. The V gene's germline CDR1 is MDHEN and CDR2 SYDVKM. The J segment lost 0 bases and the V segment lost 7 bases, leaving 4 bases of the junction unmatched. CDR3 in amino acids: CASNLAGSSYNEQFF. CDR3 DNA sequence: TGTGCCAGCAACCTAGCGGGGAGCTCCTACAATGAGCAGTTCTTC.

This chain connects TRBV5-1 to TRBJ2-1, with D hard to call. The tail of the sequence fits TRBJ2-7 better, so the J call may be wrong. This CDR3 has 14 residues. Germline V gene sequence: CDR1 SGHRS, CDR2 YFSETQ. CDR3 protein: CASSFSQRYNEQYF. CDR3 in DNA: TGCGCCAGCAGCTTCAGCCAGCGCTACAATGAGCAGTACTTC.

The table lists this clonotype with many counts. The V call is TRBV2, the J call TRBJ2-7; 10 bases match TRBD1. V lost 8 bases, J lost 4 bases, and 11 bases stayed unmatched. Germline V gene lookup returns CDR1 SNHLY and CDR2 FYNNEI. The CDR3 extends over 15 amino acids. Here the CDR3 DNA reads TGTGCCAGCTCGGGACAGGGGCCATCTATTTACGAGCAGTACTTC. Its translation: CASSGQGPSIYEQYF. Full variable domain (rest looked up from reference TRBV2 and TRBJ2-7): EPEVTQTPSHQVTQMGQEVILRCVPISNHLYFYWYRQILGQKVEFLVSFYNNEISEKSEIFDDQFSVERPDGSNFTLKIRSTKLEDSAMYFCASSGQGPSIYEQYFGPGTRLTVT.

CDR3 sequence reads: CATSRDQTGYHEQYF. In DNA, the CDR3 is TGTGCCACCAGCAGAGATCAAACAGGGTATCACGAGCAGTACTTC. The chain uses TRBV15 and TRBJ2-5; weak D call: TRBD1 (6 bases). TRBJ2-7 explains the end of the DNA better; the J call may be wrong. CDR1 LNHNV and CDR2 YYDKDF come from the germline V gene (reference sequence). The CDR3 extends over 15 amino acids.

The chain employs TRBV14 and TRBJ2-3; 11 bases are a match to TRBD2. This CDR3 is built from 17 residues. V was clipped by 4 bases and J by 6 bases; unmatched bases: 12. The V gene's germline CDR1 is SGHDN and CDR2 FVKESK. Here the CDR3 DNA reads TGTGCCAGCAGCCCAAGACTAGCGGGATACCAACCGGATACGCAGTATTTT. Translation: CASSPRLAGYQPDTQYF.

The chain joins TRBV27 to TRBJ1-6; D not certain. The V gene's germline CDR1 is MNHEY and CDR2 SMNVEV (reference sequence). There are 12 residues in the CDR3. The V and J ends lost 2 bases and 9 bases respectively, with 5 bases between them. CDR3 DNA: TGTGCCAGCAGTTTAAATAGTTCACCCCTCCACTTT. Its protein product is CASSLNSSPLHF.

The chain links TRBV5-1 to TRBJ2-4; TRBD1 is a possible D gene (5 bases). The J call may be faulty, since TRBJ2-7 better matches the DNA end. Germline V gene data show CDR1 as SGHRS and CDR2 as YFSETQ. The CDR3 is 14 residues long. The CDR3 here is CASSPGQGPHEQYF. The DNA of the CDR3 is TGCGCCAGCAGCCCAGGGCAGGGTCCCCACGAGCAGTACTTC.

The chain has TRBV12-3 or TRBV12-4 and TRBJ1-2, with D perhaps matching TRBD1 (5 bases). The CDR3 consists of 15 residues. V gave up 1 base and J gave up 5 bases, with 14 bases separating them. DNA of the CDR3: TGTGCCAGCAGTTTAGTGGGGCAGATCGCTTATGGCTACACCTTC. This codes for CASSLVGQIAYGYTF.

Remarks on this clonotype: A much larger clone differs from this one at a single base, so this may be a read error. The V and J genes are TRBV2 and TRBJ2-7, with D unclear. The germline gives CDR1 SNHLY, CDR2 FYNNEI. This CDR3 comprises 12 residues. The CDR3 DNA follows: TGTGCCAGCAGCTACAGTCTGTACGGGCAGTACTTC. It translates to CASSYSLYGQYF.

J is TRBJ2-2 and V is TRBV28; D perhaps matches TRBD2 (5 bases). Germline CDR1 and CDR2: MDHEN and SYDVKM. Trimming pared 5 bases from V and 6 bases from J, leaving 28 bases between. The CDR3 extends over 19 amino acids. The CDR3 sequence: CASSRRAPAFGVRAGELFF. The CDR3 bases are TGTGCCAGCAGTAGGCGGGCCCCCGCGTTCGGGGTGCGTGCCGGGGAGCTGTTTTTT. The full variable domain, completed using reference TRBV28 and TRBJ2-2, is DVKVTQSSRYLVKRTGEKVFLECVQDMDHENMFWYRQDPGLGLRLIYFSYDVKMKEKGDIPEGYSVSREKKERFSLILESASTNQTSMYLCASSRRAPAFGVRAGELFFGEGSRLTVL.

This clonotype was detected a few times. The chain is built from TRBV24-1 and TRBJ2-1, with TRBD2 matching over 10 bases. The CDR3 covers 21 residues. Losses at the gene ends were 9 bases for V and 0 bases for J; bases not matched to a gene: 22. Germline CDR1 is KGHDR and CDR2 is SFDVKD. CDR3 amino acids: CATAGQVSSGSRSYSYNEQFF. The CDR3 DNA follows: TGTGCCACCGCCGGACAGGTATCTAGCGGGAGTAGATCCTACTCCTACAATGAGCAGTTCTTC.

The chain is built from TRBV6-6 and TRBJ2-3, with D possibly matching TRBD2 (6 bases). V lost 2 bases and J lost 0, with 9 bases in between. CDR3 size: 15 residues. Germline CDR1 MNHNY, CDR2 SVGAGI (reference sequence). The CDR3 nucleotides read TGTGCCAGCAGTTACGGGACTCGTAGCACAGATACGCAGTATTTT. Protein sequence: CASSYGTRSTDTQYF.

This clonotype was counted a single time. The rearrangement links TRBV6-1 to TRBJ2-7, with D possibly TRBD2 on 6 matching bases. The J call may be mistaken, given a closer DNA end match to TRBJ2-5. Germline loops: CDR1 MNHNS, CDR2 SASEGT. The CDR3 consists of 12 residues. CDR3 in amino acids: CASSEAGGTQYF. CDR3 bases: TGTGCCAGCAGTGAAGCGGGGGGGACCCAGTACTTC.

The chain joins TRBV12-3 or TRBV12-4 to TRBJ2-1, with TRBD2 matching over 14 bases. CDR3 length: 16 amino acids. The junction had 7 bases not matched to a gene; V was cut back by 6 bases and J by 6 bases. The CDR3 sequence is CASRPGTSGSGNEQFF. As DNA, the CDR3 is TGTGCCAGCAGACCCGGGACTAGCGGGAGTGGCAATGAGCAGTTCTTC.

About this clonotype: A read error may account for a junction end that differs from germline. The chain recombines TRBV7-2 with TRBJ2-7; TRBD1 aligns across 12 bases. CDR1 is SGHTA and CDR2 is FQGNSA in the germline V gene. The CDR3 totals 15 residues. CDR3 bases: TGTGCCAACAGCCCAGGGACAGGGGGCTCGTACGAGCAGTACTTC. Protein: CANSPGTGGSYEQYF. Based on the CDR3 plus reference TRBV7-2 and TRBJ2-7, the full variable domain is GAGVSQSPSNKVTEKGKDVELRCDPISGHTALYWYRQSLGQGLEFLIYFQGNSAPDKSGLPSDRFSAERTGGSVSTLTIQRTQQEDSAVYLCANSPGTGGSYEQYFGPGTRLTVT.

A remark on this clonotype: At one boundary the junction diverges from the germline segment, which might be a read error. The chain joins TRBV6-5 to TRBJ2-5; TRBD1 agrees at 9 bases. This CDR3 spans 18 amino acids. Per germline, CDR1 MNHEY and CDR2 SVGAGI. The CDR3 loop reads CASSSTSKDRGKTYEQYF. The CDR3 DNA sequence: TGTGCCAGCAGTTCCACCTCCAAAGACAGGGGGAAAACCTACGAGCAGTACTTT.